This T cell receptor beta chain originates from a study of blood T cell repertoires in COVID-19. Study-level information: Donors in the United States, Italy and Spain gave samples during acute or convalescent COVID-19. T cells, B-cell-depleted T cells, or PBMCs supplied cDNA or gDNA.

Germline CDR1 MDHEN, CDR2 SYDVKM. The CDR3 has 17 residues. The ends lost 6 bases at V and 3 bases at J; junction bases unmatched: 16. How the authors handled the data: The assay estimated nucleated cells by amplifying reference gene primers. Assay used: immunoSEQ multiplex PCR; TCRdb lists only in-frame clones, some missing. For V, J and clone size, that table is used; D and trimming come from the DNA. Counted here are a few hundred thousand clones, 82% occurring once; the ten biggest clones make up about 3.4%. The chain has TRBV28 and TRBJ2-7; 8 nucleotides align to TRBD1. The receptor comes from a woman younger than 35 with acute or convalescent COVID-19. Sequenced input: peripheral blood. The CDR3 is CASSPGTGRVGYYEQYF. The CDR3 nucleotides read TGTGCCAGCAGCCCCGGGACAGGACGTGTTGGCTACTACGAGCAGTACTTC.